The rows below give T cell receptor beta chains drawn from one sample of a study of cytomegalovirus exposure and HLA in healthy donors. Profiling relied on immunoSEQ multiplex PCR, and the TCRdb table lists in-frame clones only, not all of them. Counted here are about 210,000 clones, around 79% occurring once; the ten biggest clones make up approximately 2%. The source material was PBMCs. The receptors here all came from a male donor in good health and CMV-seronegative. Each CDR3 is given with its conserved first and last residue. D genes are given only for firm matches. Not all rows give a size; the values are once, few, many and, for expanded clones, a class.

j_call clone_size v_call d_call cdr3_aa cdr3_nt
TRBJ1-1 - TRBV19 TRBD1 CASSIYPGTGTEAFF TGTGCCAGTAGTATATACCCCGGGACAGGGACTGAAGCTTTCTTT
TRBJ2-7 - TRBV19 TRBD1 CASRDRGYEQYF TGTGCCAGCCGGGACAGGGGCTACGAGCAGTACTTC
TRBJ2-1 - TRBV5-1 TRBD2 CASSPDTSGTTEQFF TGCGCCAGCAGCCCTGACACTAGCGGGACAACTGAGCAGTTCTTC
TRBJ2-3 - TRBV5-4 - CASSPGLIDISTDTQYF TGTGCCAGCAGCCCCGGTTTAATAGATATTAGCACAGATACGCAGTATTTT
TRBJ2-7 - TRBV18 TRBD1 CASSITGEAYEQYF TGTGCCAGCTCAATCACAGGGGAAGCCTACGAGCAGTACTTC
TRBJ2-1 - TRBV7-9 TRBD2 CASSLVREGLNEQFF TGTGCCAGCAGCTTGGTGCGGGAGGGTCTCAATGAGCAGTTCTTC
TRBJ2-1 - TRBV28 - CASSFLNEQFF TGTGCCAGCAGTTTCCTTAATGAGCAGTTCTTC
TRBJ2-5 - TRBV7-2 TRBD2 CASSLQRGGRETQYF TGTGCCAGCAGCTTACAGCGGGGGGGGCGAGAGACCCAGTACTTC
TRBJ2-1 - TRBV7-9 TRBD2 CASSSLGLAGDYNEQFF TGTGCCAGCAGCTCACTGGGACTAGCGGGGGACTACAATGAGCAGTTCTTC
TRBJ2-7 once TRBV2 - CASSDLGGAYEQYF TGTGCCAGCAGTGATTTGGGGGGAGCCTACGAGCAGTACTTC
TRBJ2-1 - TRBV27 TRBD2 CASSLLAGVSIGSYNEQFF TGTGCCAGCAGTTTACTAGCGGGAGTGTCAATAGGATCCTACAATGAGCAGTTCTTC
TRBJ1-3 - TRBV28 TRBD1 CASSLIPGQGSGNTIYF TGTGCCAGCAGTCTTATACCGGGACAGGGCTCTGGAAACACCATATATTTT
TRBJ1-5 - TRBV6-1 TRBD1 CASSEAGGANSNQPQHF TGTGCCAGCAGTGAGGCAGGGGGCGCGAATAGCAATCAGCCCCAGCATTTT
TRBJ2-3 few TRBV13 TRBD2 CASSSGTIADTQYF TGTGCCAGCAGCTCTGGGACTATCGCAGATACGCAGTATTTT
TRBJ2-7 - TRBV7-2 TRBD1 CASSYGQGSYEQYF TGTGCCAGCAGCTACGGACAGGGATCCTACGAGCAGTACTTC
TRBJ2-5 once TRBV28 TRBD2 CASKLGLAGLGTQYF TGTGCCAGCAAATTGGGACTAGCGGGACTAGGGACCCAGTACTTC
TRBJ1-1 - TRBV7-2 - CASSRPRRGTEAFF TGTGCCAGCAGCCGACCCCGACGGGGCACTGAAGCTTTCTTT
TRBJ2-1 - TRBV7-6 TRBD2 CASRPPGLAGEQFF TGTGCCAGCAGACCTCCGGGACTAGCCGGTGAGCAGTTCTTC
TRBJ2-2 - TRBV19 TRBD2 CASSMFLAGGNTGELFF TGTGCCAGTAGTATGTTTCTTGCGGGAGGAAACACCGGGGAGCTGTTTTTT
TRBJ2-1 - TRBV7-9 - CSSSPGVMLAEYNEQFF TGTTCCAGCAGCCCAGGGGTCATGCTAGCGGAGTACAATGAGCAGTTCTTC
TRBJ1-1 - TRBV7-3 - CASTLKAGGTEAFF TGTGCCAGCACCCTCAAAGCGGGCGGGACTGAAGCTTTCTTT
TRBJ2-2 - TRBV19 - CASSIDGVWELFF TGTGCCAGTAGTATAGACGGAGTTTGGGAGCTGTTTTTT
TRBJ1-5 - TRBV30 - CAWSGTSNQPQHF TGTGCCTGGAGTGGGACATCCAATCAGCCCCAGCATTTT
TRBJ2-4 - TRBV10-3 TRBD2 CAISGLAGAPRRENIQYF TGTGCCATCAGCGGACTAGCGGGGGCGCCACGTAGGGAAAACATTCAGTACTTC
TRBJ1-2 - TRBV5-1 TRBD1 CASGTGGPRNYGYTF TGCGCCAGTGGGACAGGGGGCCCACGTAACTATGGCTACACCTTC
TRBJ2-2 - TRBV29-1 - CSVEGGGHGELFF TGCAGCGTTGAAGGGGGGGGGCACGGGGAGCTGTTTTTT
TRBJ2-7 few TRBV27 - CASSFSPYEQYF TGTGCCAGCAGTTTTAGCCCCTACGAGCAGTACTTC
TRBJ2-2 - TRBV5-8 TRBD1 CASSITGAGELFF TGTGCCAGCAGCATTACAGGGGCCGGGGAGCTGTTTTTT
TRBJ2-7 few TRBV7-2 TRBD2 CASSLSGTSGHYEQYF TGTGCCAGCAGCTTATCCGGGACTAGCGGACATTACGAGCAGTACTTC
TRBJ1-6 few TRBV7-2 TRBD1 CASSPGTGGLALHF TGTGCCAGCAGCCCCGGGACAGGGGGTCTGGCCCTCCACTTT
TRBJ1-5 - TRBV15 TRBD1 CATGGRGANQPQHF TGTGCCACCGGGGGCAGGGGGGCGAATCAGCCCCAGCATTTT
TRBJ2-6 - TRBV7-9 - CASHISGANVLTF TGTGCCAGCCACATCTCCGGGGCCAACGTCCTGACTTTC
TRBJ2-7 - TRBV7-9 - CASSPRTPIKQYF TGTGCCAGCAGCCCACGGACACCAATCAAGCAGTACTTC
TRBJ1-2 - TRBV28 - CASSPGSDVSGYTF TGTGCCAGCAGTCCGGGGTCTGACGTTTCGGGCTACACCTTC
TRBJ2-3 few TRBV28 TRBD1 CASRAQGQFGTDTQYF TGTGCCAGCAGAGCCCAGGGACAGTTCGGCACAGATACGCAGTATTTT
TRBJ1-1 - TRBV5-1 - CASSLGPQVTEAFF TGCGCCAGCAGCTTAGGGCCACAGGTCACTGAAGCTTTCTTT
TRBJ1-4 - TRBV28 - CASSFGPAGEKLFF TGTGCCAGCAGTTTTGGACCTGCAGGGGAGAAACTGTTTTTT
TRBJ1-4 - TRBV5-4 TRBD1 CASSNDRGQLFF TGTGCCAGCAGCAACGACAGGGGTCAACTGTTTTTT
TRBJ2-3 - TRBV9 - CASSVTNGGPTDTQYF TGTGCCAGCAGCGTAACGAACGGGGGGCCCACAGATACGCAGTATTTT
TRBJ2-6 - TRBV19 TRBD1 CASSIFGQGAMAGANVLTF TGTGCCAGTAGTATTTTCGGACAGGGGGCGATGGCTGGGGCCAACGTCCTGACTTTC
TRBJ1-2 - TRBV30 TRBD1 CAWSTGGADYGYTF TGTGCCTGGAGCACAGGGGGCGCTGACTATGGCTACACCTTC
TRBJ1-5 - TRBV10-3 - CAISDSNQPQHF TGTGCCATCAGTGACAGTAATCAGCCCCAGCATTTT
TRBJ1-5 - TRBV30 - CAWNQGGNQPQHF TGTGCCTGGAATCAGGGCGGCAATCAGCCCCAGCATTTT
TRBJ1-1 - TRBV9 TRBD1 CASSAQGLATEAFF TGTGCCAGCAGCGCACAGGGGTTGGCCACTGAAGCTTTCTTT
TRBJ2-1 - TRBV7-8 TRBD2 CASSLARGAGAGGHPFF TGTGCCAGCAGCTTAGCGCGAGGAGCCGGGGCGGGAGGCCACCCGTTCTTC
TRBJ1-6 - TRBV6-4 TRBD1 CASSGQGDSPLHF TGTGCCAGCAGTGGACAGGGGGATTCACCCCTCCACTTT
TRBJ1-2 - TRBV7-8 TRBD1 CASSPAGQAGGYTF TGTGCCAGCAGCCCTGCAGGACAGGCGGGAGGCTACACCTTC
TRBJ2-7 - TRBV2 - CASDREAYEQYF TGTGCCAGTGACAGGGAGGCCTACGAGCAGTACTTC
TRBJ1-3 - TRBV7-8 - CASSLGQVGNTIYF TGTGCCAGCAGCTTAGGACAGGTCGGAAACACCATATATTTT
TRBJ2-5 - TRBV6-6 - CASRGAAGTETQYF TGTGCCAGCAGGGGAGCTGCGGGTACAGAGACCCAGTACTTC
TRBJ1-1 - TRBV20-1 - CSARRGFIAFF TGCAGTGCCCGAAGGGGGTTTATAGCTTTCTTT
TRBJ2-1 - TRBV9 TRBD1 CASSVVGGGRNEQFF TGTGCCAGCAGCGTAGTAGGGGGCGGTAGGAATGAGCAGTTCTTC
TRBJ2-1 - TRBV29-1 TRBD2 CSVEQSSGGQYNEQFF TGCAGCGTTGAACAATCTAGCGGGGGTCAATACAATGAGCAGTTCTTC
TRBJ1-3 - TRBV18 - CASSPTLGGSGNTIYF TGTGCCAGCTCACCTACACTCGGGGGCTCTGGAAACACCATATATTTT
TRBJ1-5 - TRBV5-1 - CASSPDRSNQPQHF TGCGCCAGCAGCCCTGACAGGAGCAATCAGCCCCAGCATTTT
TRBJ2-5 - TRBV5-4 - CASSLLEETQYF TGTGCCAGCAGCTTGCTAGAGGAGACCCAGTACTTC
TRBJ2-3 - TRBV14 - CASSQDGRGGLKDTQYF TGTGCCAGCAGCCAAGATGGTAGGGGGGGCCTGAAAGATACGCAGTATTTT
TRBJ1-2 - TRBV6-5 - CASSYFAGDYGYTF TGTGCCAGCAGTTACTTCGCAGGGGACTATGGCTACACCTTC